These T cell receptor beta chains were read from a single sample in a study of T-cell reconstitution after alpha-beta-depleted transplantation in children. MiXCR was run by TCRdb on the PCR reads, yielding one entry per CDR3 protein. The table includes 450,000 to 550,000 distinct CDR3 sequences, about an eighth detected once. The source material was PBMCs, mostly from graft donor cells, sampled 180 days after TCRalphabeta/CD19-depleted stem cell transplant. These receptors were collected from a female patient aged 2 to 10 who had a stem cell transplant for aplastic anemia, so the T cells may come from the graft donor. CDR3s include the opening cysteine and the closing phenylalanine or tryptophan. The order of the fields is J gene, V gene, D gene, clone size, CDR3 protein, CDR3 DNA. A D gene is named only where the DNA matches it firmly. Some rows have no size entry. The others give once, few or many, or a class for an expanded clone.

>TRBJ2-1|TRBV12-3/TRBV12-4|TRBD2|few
CASSGGTSGSNEQFF
TGTGCCAGCAGCGGCGGGACTAGCGGGAGCAATGAGCAGTTCTTC
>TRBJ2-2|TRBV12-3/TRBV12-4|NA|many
CASRKQGAGELFF
TGTGCCAGCAGAAAACAGGGCGCCGGGGAGCTGTTTTTT
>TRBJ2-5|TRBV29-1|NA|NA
CSAEGSEETQYF
TGCAGCGCTGAGGGCAGCGAAGAGACCCAGTACTTC
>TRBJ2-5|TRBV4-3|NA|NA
CASSQVGKGKETQYF
TGCGCCAGCAGCCAAGTGGGGAAGGGGAAAGAGACCCAGTACTTC
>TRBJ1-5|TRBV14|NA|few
CASSQEGNNQPQHF
TGTGCCAGCAGCCAAGAGGGAAACAATCAGCCCCAGCATTTT
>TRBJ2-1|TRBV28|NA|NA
CASISSTEEQFF
TGTGCCAGCATCTCAAGCACAGAAGAGCAGTTCTTC
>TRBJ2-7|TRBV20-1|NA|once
CSATHRGAYEQYF
TGCAGTGCCACTCATCGCGGGGCCTACGAGCAGTACTTC
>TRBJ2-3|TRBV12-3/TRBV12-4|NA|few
CASSLPRRSPDTQYF
TGTGCCAGCAGTTTACCCCGGCGATCCCCAGATACGCAGTATTTT
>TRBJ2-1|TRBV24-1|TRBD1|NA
CATSDLDRGYNEQFF
TGTGCCACCAGTGATTTGGACAGGGGGTACAATGAGCAGTTCTTC
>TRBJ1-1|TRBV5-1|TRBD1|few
CASSFGTAVMNTEAFF
TGCGCCAGCAGCTTCGGGACAGCGGTTATGAACACTGAAGCTTTCTTT
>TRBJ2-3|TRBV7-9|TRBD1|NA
CASSRRTGEDTQYF
TGTGCCAGCAGCAGACGGACAGGAGAAGATACGCAGTATTTT
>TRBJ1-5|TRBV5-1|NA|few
CASSPWGRQPQHF
TGCGCCAGCAGCCCATGGGGCCGCCAGCCCCAGCATTTT
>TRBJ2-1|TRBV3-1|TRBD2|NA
CASSYREGYNEQFF
TGTGCCAGCAGCTACCGGGAGGGCTACAATGAGCAGTTCTTC
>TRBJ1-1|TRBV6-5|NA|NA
CASSYSMKRETEAFF
TGTGCCAGCAGTTACTCCATGAAACGCGAGACTGAAGCTTTCTTT
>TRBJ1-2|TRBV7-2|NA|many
CASSLSRGAGGYTF
TGTGCCAGCAGCTTATCAAGGGGGGCGGGTGGCTACACCTTC
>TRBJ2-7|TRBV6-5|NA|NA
CASSYDRFDEQYF
TGTGCCAGCAGTTACGACAGGTTTGATGAGCAGTACTTC
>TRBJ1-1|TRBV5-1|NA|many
CASSLVRGLTEAFF
TGCGCCAGCAGCTTGGTTCGGGGGCTTACTGAAGCTTTCTTT
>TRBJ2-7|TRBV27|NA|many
CASSLSYTSNYEQYF
TGTGCCAGCAGTTTATCGTACACGTCTAACTACGAGCAGTACTTC
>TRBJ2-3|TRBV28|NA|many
CASLGERDTQYF
TGTGCCAGCCTCGGAGAACGGGATACGCAGTATTTT
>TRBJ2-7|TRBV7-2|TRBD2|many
CASSSIGLAGDLEQYF
TGTGCCAGCAGCTCGATAGGACTAGCGGGAGATTTAGAGCAGTACTTC
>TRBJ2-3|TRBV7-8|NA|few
CASSLVIGTGITDTQYF
TGTGCCAGCAGCTTAGTTATCGGAACGGGGATCACAGATACGCAGTATTTT
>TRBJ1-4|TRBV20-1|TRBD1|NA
CSARGRGPEKLFF
TGCAGTGCTAGGGGCAGGGGGCCTGAAAAACTGTTTTTT
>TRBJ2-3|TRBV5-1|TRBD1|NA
CASSEGTGTNTQYF
TGCGCCAGCAGCGAAGGGACAGGGACGAATACGCAGTATTTT
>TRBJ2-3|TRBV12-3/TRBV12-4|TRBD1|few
CASSHGQAADTQYF
TGTGCCAGCAGTCACGGACAGGCCGCAGATACGCAGTATTTT
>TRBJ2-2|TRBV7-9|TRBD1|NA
CASSNRGRSGELFF
TGTGCCAGCAGCAACAGGGGGCGTAGCGGGGAGCTGTTTTTT
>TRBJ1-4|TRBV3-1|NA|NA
CASSPIRGEKLFF
TGTGCCAGCAGCCCTATCCGGGGTGAAAAACTGTTTTTT
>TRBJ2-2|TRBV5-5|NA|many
CASSSQGGLNTGELFF
TGTGCCAGCAGCTCGCAGGGAGGATTGAACACCGGGGAGCTGTTTTTT
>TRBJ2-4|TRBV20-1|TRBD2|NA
CSARSTSKIREGPETKNIQYF
TGCAGTGCTAGATCTACCTCAAAAATACGGGAGGGCCCAGAGACCAAAAACATTCAGTACTTC
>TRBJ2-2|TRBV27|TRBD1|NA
CASRNRDSPTRGTGELFF
TGTGCCAGCAGGAACCGGGACAGTCCTACCCGGGGCACCGGGGAGCTGTTTTTT
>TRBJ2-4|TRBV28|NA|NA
CASSLIRGSNIQYF
TGTGCCAGCAGTTTGATAAGGGGAAGTAACATTCAGTACTTC
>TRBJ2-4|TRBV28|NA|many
CASSPISGVAKNIQYF
TGTGCCAGCAGTCCTATTAGCGGAGTAGCCAAAAACATTCAGTACTTC
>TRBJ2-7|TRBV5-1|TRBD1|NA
CASSRGTGTNYYEQYF
TGCGCCAGCAGCCGCGGGACAGGGACAAACTACTACGAGCAGTACTTC
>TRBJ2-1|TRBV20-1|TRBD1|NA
CSASRQGHEQFF
TGCAGTGCTAGCCGACAGGGCCATGAGCAGTTCTTC
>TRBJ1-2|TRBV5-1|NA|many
CASSLDGLYGYTF
TGCGCCAGCAGCTTGGACGGCCTCTATGGCTACACCTTC
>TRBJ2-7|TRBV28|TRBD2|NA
CASSLMSGSYEQYF
TGTGCCAGCAGTTTAATGAGCGGGAGCTACGAGCAGTACTTC